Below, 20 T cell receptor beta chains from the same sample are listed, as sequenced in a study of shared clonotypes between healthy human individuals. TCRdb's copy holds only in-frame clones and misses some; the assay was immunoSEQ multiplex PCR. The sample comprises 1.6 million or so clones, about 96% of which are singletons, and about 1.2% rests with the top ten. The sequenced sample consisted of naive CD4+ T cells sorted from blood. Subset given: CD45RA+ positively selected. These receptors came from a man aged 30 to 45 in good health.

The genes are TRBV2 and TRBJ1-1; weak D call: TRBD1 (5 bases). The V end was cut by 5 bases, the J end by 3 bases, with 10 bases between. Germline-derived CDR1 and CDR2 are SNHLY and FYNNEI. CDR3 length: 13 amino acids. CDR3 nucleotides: TGTGCCAGCAGTACGGGGCCCCACACTGAAGCTTTCTTT. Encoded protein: CASSTGPHTEAFF.

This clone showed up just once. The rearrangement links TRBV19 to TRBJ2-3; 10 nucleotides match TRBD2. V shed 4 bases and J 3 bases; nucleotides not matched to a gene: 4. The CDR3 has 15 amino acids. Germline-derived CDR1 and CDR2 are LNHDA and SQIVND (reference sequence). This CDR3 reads CASSTTSGATDTQYF. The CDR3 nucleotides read TGTGCCAGTAGTACAACTAGCGGGGCTACAGATACGCAGTATTTT.

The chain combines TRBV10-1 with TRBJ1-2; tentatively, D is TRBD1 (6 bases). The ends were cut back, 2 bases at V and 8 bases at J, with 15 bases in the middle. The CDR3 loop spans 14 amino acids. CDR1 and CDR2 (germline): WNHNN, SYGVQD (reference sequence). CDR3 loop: CASSEDTTGRGYTF. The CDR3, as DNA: TGCGCCAGCAGTGAGGACACAACAGGGCGCGGCTACACCTTC.

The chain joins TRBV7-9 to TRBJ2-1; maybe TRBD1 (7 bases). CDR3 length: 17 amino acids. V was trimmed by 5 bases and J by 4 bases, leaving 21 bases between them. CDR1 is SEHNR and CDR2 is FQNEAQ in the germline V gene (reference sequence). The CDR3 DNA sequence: TGTGCCAGCAGCCCTCTGCCGTGGAGGGGGCAATACAATGAGCAGTTCTTC. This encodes CASSPLPWRGQYNEQFF.

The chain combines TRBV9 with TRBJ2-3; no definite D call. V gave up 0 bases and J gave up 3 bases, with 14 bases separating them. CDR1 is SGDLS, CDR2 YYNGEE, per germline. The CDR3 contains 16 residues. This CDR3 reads CASSVGSRAETDTQYF. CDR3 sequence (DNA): TGTGCCAGCAGCGTAGGGTCTAGGGCCGAGACAGATACGCAGTATTTT.

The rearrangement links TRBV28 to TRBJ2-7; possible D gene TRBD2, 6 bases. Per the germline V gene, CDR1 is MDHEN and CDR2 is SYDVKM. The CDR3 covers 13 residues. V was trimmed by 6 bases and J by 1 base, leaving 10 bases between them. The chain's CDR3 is CASRVGGSYEQYF. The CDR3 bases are TGTGCCAGCAGGGTGGGGGGATCCTACGAGCAGTACTTC.

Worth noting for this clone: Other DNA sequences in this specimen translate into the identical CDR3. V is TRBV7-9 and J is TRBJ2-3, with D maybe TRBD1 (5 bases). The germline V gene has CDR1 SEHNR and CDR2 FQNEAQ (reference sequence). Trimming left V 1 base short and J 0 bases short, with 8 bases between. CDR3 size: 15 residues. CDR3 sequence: CASSLVGASTDTQYF. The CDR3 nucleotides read TGTGCCAGCAGCTTAGTAGGGGCTAGCACAGATACGCAGTATTTT.

The CDR3 DNA reads TGTGCCAGCAGCTCAGGGGCTAGCGGGAGAATTAGCTACAATGAGCAGTTCTTC. Translating it yields CASSSGASGRISYNEQFF. The V call is TRBV7-2, the J call TRBJ2-1; TRBD2 aligns across 10 bases. Germline CDR1 is SGHTA and CDR2 is FQGNSA. The CDR3 contains 18 residues. V lost 4 bases, J lost 3 bases, and 12 bases stayed unmatched.

The CDR3, as DNA: TGTGCCTGGTGGGACGTGGGTGAAGCTTTCTTT. Its protein product is CAWWDVGEAFF. V is TRBV30 and J is TRBJ1-1; D perhaps matches TRBD1 (5 bases). V dropped 5 bases and J dropped 7 bases, with 11 bases sitting between them. The germline V gene encodes CDR1 GTSNPN and CDR2 SVGIG (reference sequence). This CDR3 is built from 11 residues.

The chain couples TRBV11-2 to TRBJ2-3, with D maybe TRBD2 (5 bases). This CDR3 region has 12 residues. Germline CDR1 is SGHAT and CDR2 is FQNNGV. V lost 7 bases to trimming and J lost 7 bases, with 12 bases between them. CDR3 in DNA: TGTGCCAGCAACGGGGTTGTAAATACGCAGTATTTT. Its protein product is CASNGVVNTQYF.

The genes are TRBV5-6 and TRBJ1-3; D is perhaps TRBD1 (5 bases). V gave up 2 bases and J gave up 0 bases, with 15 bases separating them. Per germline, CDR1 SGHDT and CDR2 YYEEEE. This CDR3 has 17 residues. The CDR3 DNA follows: TGTGCCAGCAGCTTACCGGGACTCACCGGCTCTGGAAACACCATATATTTT. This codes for CASSLPGLTGSGNTIYF.

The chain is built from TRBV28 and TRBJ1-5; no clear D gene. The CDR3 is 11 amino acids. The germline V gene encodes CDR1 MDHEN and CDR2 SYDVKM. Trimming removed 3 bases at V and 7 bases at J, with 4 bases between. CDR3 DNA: TGTGCCAGCAGTTTTAAGCAGCCCCAGCATTTT. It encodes CASSFKQPQHF.

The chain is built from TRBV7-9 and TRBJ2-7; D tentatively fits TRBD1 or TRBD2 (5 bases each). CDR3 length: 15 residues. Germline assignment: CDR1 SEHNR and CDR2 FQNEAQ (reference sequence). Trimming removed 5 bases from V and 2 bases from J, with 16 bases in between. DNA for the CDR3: TGTGCCAGCAGCACCCGGGACGGATCGACCTACGAGCAGTACTTC. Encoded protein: CASSTRDGSTYEQYF. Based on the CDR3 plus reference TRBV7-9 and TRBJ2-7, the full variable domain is DTGVSQNPRHKITKRGQNVTFRCDPISEHNRLYWYRQTLGQGPEFLTYFQNEAQLEKSRLLSDRFSAERPKGSFSTLEIQRTEQGDSAMYLCASSTRDGSTYEQYFGPGTRLTVT.

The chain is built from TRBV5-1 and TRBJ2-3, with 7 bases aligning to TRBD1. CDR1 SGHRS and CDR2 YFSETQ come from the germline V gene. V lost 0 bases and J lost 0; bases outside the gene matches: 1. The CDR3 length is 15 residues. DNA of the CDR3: TGCGCCAGCAGCTTGGGGGACAGAAGCACAGATACGCAGTATTTT. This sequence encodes CASSLGDRSTDTQYF.

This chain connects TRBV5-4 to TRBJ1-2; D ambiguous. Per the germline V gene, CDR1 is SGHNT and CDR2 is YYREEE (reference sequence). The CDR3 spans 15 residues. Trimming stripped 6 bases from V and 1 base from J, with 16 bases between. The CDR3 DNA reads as TGTGCCAGCACCTCGGGGTGGAGGGATAACTATGGCTACACCTTC. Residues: CASTSGWRDNYGYTF.

Here the CDR3 reads CASSEALQASGTFEQYF. DNA of the CDR3: TGTGCCAGCAGTGAAGCGCTTCAGGCTAGCGGGACGTTCGAGCAGTACTTC. V is TRBV2 and J is TRBJ2-7; 9 bases line up with TRBD2. CDR1 SNHLY and CDR2 FYNNEI come from the germline V gene. Losses at the gene ends were 0 bases for V and 6 bases for J; bases not matched to a gene: 12. The CDR3 spans 17 residues.

CDR3: CASSARALAGGWKDQFF. CDR3 nucleotide sequence: TGTGCCAGCAGCGCTAGGGCCCTAGCGGGAGGGTGGAAGGATCAGTTCTTC. The chain joins TRBV7-2 to TRBJ2-1; 12 bases are a match to TRBD2. V was pared by 5 bases and J by 13 bases, with 18 bases of the junction left unmatched. The germline gives CDR1 SGHTA, CDR2 FQGNSA. The CDR3 has 17 residues.

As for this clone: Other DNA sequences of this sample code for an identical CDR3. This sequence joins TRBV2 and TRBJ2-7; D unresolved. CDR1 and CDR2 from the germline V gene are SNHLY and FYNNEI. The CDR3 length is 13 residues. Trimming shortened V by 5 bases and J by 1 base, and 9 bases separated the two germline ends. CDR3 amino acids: CASSLGRSYEQYF. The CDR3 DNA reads TGTGCCAGCAGTCTAGGCCGATCCTACGAGCAGTACTTC.

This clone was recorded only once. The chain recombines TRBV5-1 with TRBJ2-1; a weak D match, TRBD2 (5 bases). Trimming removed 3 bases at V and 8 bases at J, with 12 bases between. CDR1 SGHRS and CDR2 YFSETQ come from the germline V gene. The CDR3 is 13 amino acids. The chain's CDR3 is CASSSLVADEQFF. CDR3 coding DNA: TGCGCCAGCAGCTCACTAGTGGCGGATGAGCAGTTCTTC.

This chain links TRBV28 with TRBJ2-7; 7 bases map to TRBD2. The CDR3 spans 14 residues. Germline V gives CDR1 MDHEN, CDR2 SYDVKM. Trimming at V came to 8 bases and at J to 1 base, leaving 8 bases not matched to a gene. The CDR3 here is CASFGTTASYEQYF. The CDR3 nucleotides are TGTGCCAGCTTCGGGACTACGGCTTCCTACGAGCAGTACTTC.